This T cell receptor beta chain comes out of a study of blood T cell repertoires in COVID-19. Study background: Both acute and convalescent COVID-19 samples were obtained from the United States, Italy and Spain.

Some clones are missing from TCRdb's copy, which holds only in-frame ones; the method was immunoSEQ multiplex PCR. The top ten hold 1.2% of the sample, which has about 200,000 clones, approximately 90% seen once. Each participant's cohort was designated according to participant-reported clinical history. Recovered status in Cohort 3 required two negative PCRs, clearance, or symptom resolution. The CDR3 spans 12 residues. The germline CDR1 and CDR2 sequences are LNHDA and SQIVND (reference sequence). V trimming: 5 bases; J trimming: 8 bases; junction bases outside the gene matches: 5. The source material was PBMCs or T cells enriched from blood (not recorded which). This TCR was sampled from a man aged 25-40 years who had recovered from COVID-19. The rearrangement joins TRBV19 to TRBJ1-2, with 7 bases lining up with TRBD1. As DNA, the CDR3 is TGTGCCAGTAGTCTCCTACAGGGGGGCTACACCTTC. Protein sequence: CASSLLQGGYTF.